The clone carrying this T cell receptor (beta chain) has ten or more counts. Its antigen is unidentified. Exclusion of a patient resulted from uncontrolled infection, other autoimmune disease, pregnancy or lactation. The diagnoses drew upon clinical symptoms, serum thyroxine and TRAb, thyroid ultrasound and orbital computed tomography. The source of the PBMCs was roughly 10 ml of fresh peripheral blood. The record originates from a study of T cells in Graves' hyperthyroidism and ophthalmopathy. General observations from the study: From stable hyperthyroidism, ophthalmopathy was set apart by a 13 V-J model.

Germline V gene data show CDR1 as SQVTM and CDR2 as ANQGSEA. This CDR3 is built from 16 residues. The germline V and J ends were trimmed by 6 bases and 0 bases, with 20 bases remaining between them. RNA transcripts yielded amplified TCR beta CDR3 regions. Carried out on the TCR CDR3, a first-round RT-PCR used the HTBI primer set. TCRdb ran MiXCR on the multiplex PCR reads and lists one entry per CDR3 protein. This table has a few hundred thousand distinct CDR3 sequences, about 15% appearing once. The source of this sequence is a woman aged 18-35 years with Graves' hyperthyroidism that later progressed to Graves' ophthalmopathy. J is TRBJ2-5 and V is TRBV29-1; D possibly corresponds to TRBD2 (6 bases). Sequencing was performed on blood. Here the CDR3 DNA reads TGCAGCGTCACTAGCCCGTGGACGGTGAACCAAGAGACCCAGTACTTC. Protein: CSVTSPWTVNQETQYF.